The next 20 T cell receptor beta chains were all read from a single sample in a study of cytomegalovirus exposure and HLA in healthy donors. Assay used: immunoSEQ multiplex PCR; TCRdb lists only in-frame clones, some missing. This table holds about 150,000 clones, roughly 89% found once. The material sequenced was PBMCs. The receptors here all came from a man younger than 35 in good health and CMV-seropositive.

The genes are TRBV6-5 and TRBJ1-2; D is unclear. With 2 bases removed from V and 3 bases from J, the gap between germline ends came to 16 bases. Germline V gene data show CDR1 as MNHEY and CDR2 as SVGAGI. The CDR3 runs to 16 residues. The CDR3 DNA sequence: TGTGCCAGCAGTTACACGGCAGCTAGAGACGACTATGGCTACACCTTC. Translated, it gives CASSYTAARDDYGYTF.

This clone was detected once. This chain joins TRBV27 and TRBJ1-1; D may be TRBD1 (6 bases). CDR1 and CDR2 from the germline V gene are MNHEY and SMNVEV (reference sequence). The CDR3 runs 13 residues. Trimming stripped 7 bases from V and 2 bases from J, with 11 bases between. The CDR3 nucleotides read TGTGCCAGCACCGGGACAAGTAACACTGAAGCTTTCTTT. Protein sequence: CASTGTSNTEAFF.

The chain is built from TRBV28 and TRBJ1-3, with D unclear. The length of the CDR3 is 13 residues. Germline CDR1 and CDR2: MDHEN and SYDVKM. Trimming removed 5 bases at V and 4 bases at J, with 9 bases between. In DNA, the CDR3 is TGTGCCAGCAGTCTACAGACGGGAAACACCATATATTTT. This translates into CASSLQTGNTIYF.

The rearrangement joins TRBV9 to TRBJ2-5; 12 bases are shared with TRBD2. The CDR3 contains 15 residues. V shed 4 bases, J shed 5 bases, and the junction held 6 bases outside the gene matches. Germline V gene sequence: CDR1 SGDLS, CDR2 YYNGEE. CDR3 amino acids: CASSTSTSGSETQYF. As DNA, the CDR3 is TGTGCCAGCAGCACTTCGACTAGCGGGAGTGAGACCCAGTACTTC.

The J gene is TRBJ1-2, the V gene TRBV6-1, with TRBD1 matching over 7 bases. V lost 7 bases to trimming and J lost 2 bases; unmatched junction nucleotides: 7. Germline CDR1 and CDR2: MNHNS and SASEGT. The CDR3 runs to 14 residues. The DNA for the CDR3 is TGTGCCAGCAAGATTGACAGGGACAACTATGGCTACACCTTC. Translating it yields CASKIDRDNYGYTF.

The V and J genes are TRBV5-4 and TRBJ2-1; 11 nucleotides align to TRBD2. This CDR3 is 15 amino acids long. The junction had 9 bases not matched to a gene; V was cut back by 4 bases and J by 9 bases. The V gene's germline CDR1 is SGHNT and CDR2 YYREEE (reference sequence). The CDR3, as DNA: TGTGCCAGCAGCCCCGGGACTAGCGGCCCCTCTGAGCAGTTCTTC. Its protein is CASSPGTSGPSEQFF.

This rearrangement joins TRBV5-1 to TRBJ2-5, with TRBD2 identical over 7 bases. V shed 4 bases, J shed 5 bases, and the junction held 14 bases outside the gene matches. The CDR3 runs to 16 residues. From germline, CDR1 is SGHRS and CDR2 YFSETQ. The CDR3 loop reads CASSLGGGVGLETQYF. The CDR3 bases are TGCGCCAGCAGCCTCGGTGGGGGGGTCGGCTTGGAGACCCAGTACTTC.

V is TRBV28 and J is TRBJ2-7, with 8 bases lining up with TRBD1. The CDR3 contains 14 residues. The V gene's germline CDR1 is MDHEN and CDR2 SYDVKM. The trim removed 6 bases at V and 4 bases at J, leaving 8 bases unmatched. CDR3 in amino acids: CASSSPYRGYEQYF. DNA of the CDR3: TGTGCCAGCAGCTCCCCGTACAGGGGGTACGAGCAGTACTTC.

The V call is TRBV2, the J call TRBJ1-5; 11 bases are shared with TRBD1. The J segment lost 10 bases and the V segment lost 4 bases, leaving 9 bases of the junction unmatched. Germline V gene data show CDR1 as SNHLY and CDR2 as FYNNEI. The CDR3 consists of 15 residues. The CDR3 is CASSAGQGGMEPQHF. The CDR3 coding sequence is TGTGCCAGCAGTGCGGGACAGGGGGGCATGGAACCCCAGCATTTT. Together with reference TRBV2 and TRBJ1-5, the CDR3 gives the full variable domain: EPEVTQTPSHQVTQMGQEVILRCVPISNHLYFYWYRQILGQKVEFLVSFYNNEISEKSEIFDDQFSVERPDGSNFTLKIRSTKLEDSAMYFCASSAGQGGMEPQHFGDGTRLSIL.

The chain couples TRBV9 to TRBJ1-2, with a tentative D call TRBD1 (5 bases). This CDR3 contains 16 residues. Germline V gene data show CDR1 as SGDLS and CDR2 as YYNGEE. Trimming took off 4 bases at V and 3 bases at J, with 19 bases between the two ends. The CDR3 nucleotides are TGTGCCAGCAGCCCGCTTGACAGTCCCTCCTACTATGGCTACACCTTC. Protein: CASSPLDSPSYYGYTF. The whole variable domain, remainder taken from reference TRBV9 and TRBJ1-2, is DSGVTQTPKHLITATGQRVTLRCSPRSGDLSVYWYQQSLDQGLQFLIQYYNGEERAKGNILERFSAQQFPDLHSELNLSSLELGDSALYFCASSPLDSPSYYGYTFGSGTRLTVV.

The rearrangement uses TRBV7-8 and TRBJ2-2, with D unclear. The germline gives CDR1 SGHVS, CDR2 FQNEAQ. V was pared by 7 bases and J by 6 bases, with 15 bases between. This CDR3 is built from 14 residues. In DNA form, the CDR3 reads TGTGCCAGCACCAGGCTCCTCACGGCCGGGGAGCTGTTTTTT. Translating it yields CASTRLLTAGELFF. Based on the CDR3 plus reference TRBV7-8 and TRBJ2-2, the full variable domain is GAGVSQSPRYKVAKRGQDVALRCDPISGHVSLFWYQQALGQGPEFLTYFQNEAQLDKSGLPSDRFFAERPEGSVSTLKIQRTQQEDSAVYLCASTRLLTAGELFFGEGSRLTVL.

As to this clone: Other DNA sequences in this specimen translate into the identical CDR3. The chain has TRBV5-1 and TRBJ2-7, with 9 bases identical to TRBD1. Germline CDR1 is SGHRS and CDR2 is YFSETQ. CDR3 length equals 13 residues. V shed 4 bases and J 5 bases; nucleotides not matched to a gene: 4. Here the CDR3 DNA reads TGCGCCAGCAGCCCGGGACAGGGAGACGAGCAGTACTTC. Translation gives CASSPGQGDEQYF.

This rearrangement joins TRBV30 to TRBJ2-7; 7 bases are shared with TRBD1. Germline trimming cut 3 bases from V and 5 bases from J; bases unmatched to any gene: 7. The CDR3 sequence is 13 residues long. Looked up from germline, CDR1 is GTSNPN and CDR2 is SVGIG (reference sequence). The CDR3 sequence is CAWRVSGGHEQYF. For the CDR3, the DNA is TGTGCCTGGAGAGTTTCAGGGGGTCACGAGCAGTACTTC.

This clone was recorded a few times. The chain joins TRBV14 to TRBJ2-2, with D possibly TRBD1 on 5 matching bases. Trimming took 3 bases from V and 0 from J, leaving 14 bases between them. CDR1 SGHDN and CDR2 FVKESK come from the germline V gene. CDR3 size: 17 residues. The CDR3 DNA reads TGTGCCAGCAGCCAGATCCTCCAGGGTGCGAACACCGGGGAGCTGTTTTTT. Translation gives CASSQILQGANTGELFF.

The chain combines TRBV28 with TRBJ2-5; TRBD2 might be the D (6 bases). The V gene's germline CDR1 is MDHEN and CDR2 SYDVKM. V gave up 3 bases and J gave up 3 bases, with 8 bases separating them. The CDR3 contains 13 residues. For the CDR3, the DNA is TGTGCCAGCAGTTTTTCGGGAGAAGAGACCCAGTACTTC. Protein: CASSFSGEETQYF.

The chain links TRBV19 to TRBJ2-6; the match to TRBD1 covers 12 bases. With 4 bases clipped from V and 2 bases from J, the junction kept 3 bases outside the gene matches. From germline, CDR1 is LNHDA and CDR2 SQIVND (reference sequence). The CDR3 has 17 amino acids. The DNA of the CDR3 is TGTGCCAGTAGTACGGGACAGGGGGCGACTGGGGCCAACGTCCTGACTTTC. Amino acid sequence: CASSTGQGATGANVLTF.

CDR3 residues: CASSPAGTSYEQYF. The DNA for the CDR3 is TGTGCCAGCAGTCCCGCAGGGACTTCCTACGAGCAGTACTTC. The rearrangement uses TRBV6-5 and TRBJ2-7, with a possible D match to TRBD2 (6 bases). Trimming left V 5 bases short and J 1 base short, with 12 bases between. The CDR3 contains 14 residues. Germline CDR1 reads MNHEY; CDR2 reads SVGAGI.

This chain links TRBV28 with TRBJ2-7, with 7 bases lining up with TRBD2. V lost 7 bases and J lost 7; bases outside the gene matches: 4. Germline CDR1 and CDR2: MDHEN and SYDVKM. This CDR3 has 11 amino acids. CDR3 loop: CASTRRGEQYF. CDR3 sequence (DNA): TGTGCCAGCACCCGGCGGGGGGAGCAGTACTTC. Drawing the rest from reference TRBV28 and TRBJ2-7, the complete variable domain is DVKVTQSSRYLVKRTGEKVFLECVQDMDHENMFWYRQDPGLGLRLIYFSYDVKMKEKGDIPEGYSVSREKKERFSLILESASTNQTSMYLCASTRRGEQYFGPGTRLTVT.

The chain couples TRBV7-9 to TRBJ2-3, with D tentatively TRBD1 (6 bases). The V gene's germline CDR1 is SEHNR and CDR2 FQNEAQ (reference sequence). CDR3 size: 15 residues. V was cut by 6 bases and J by 1 base, with 14 bases left in between. This chain's CDR3 is CASRQGLGGTDTQYF. The DNA of the CDR3 is TGTGCCAGCAGACAGGGATTAGGGGGCACAGATACGCAGTATTTT.

J is TRBJ2-2 and V is TRBV6-4, with D perhaps TRBD1 (7 bases). This CDR3 is 14 amino acids long. The V end was cut by 7 bases, the J end by 5 bases, with 14 bases between. Germline V gene data show CDR1 as MRHNA and CDR2 as SNTAGT. The CDR3 DNA is TGTGCCAGCAAGGAGGGGGCTGGAACCGGGGAGCTGTTTTTT. Its protein is CASKEGAGTGELFF.